The next 14 T cell receptor beta chains were all read from a single sample in a study of T-cell reconstitution after alpha-beta-depleted transplantation in children (dated by TCRdb to about 2016). Library preparation used PCR. Sequencing was carried out with an Illumina HiSeq 2500. TCR library preparation used molecular barcoding, with unique molecular identifiers applied to normalize quantification of the TCRbeta repertoire. TCRdb passed the public sequencing reads through fastp at Q25 and MiXCR, retaining productive beta sequences. Duplicate CDR3 protein sequences are folded into a single record with the most common DNA and genes. The sample table holds around 250,000 distinct CDR3 sequences, of which 25% were seen once. 2% to 3% of the sample is held by the ten biggest clonotypes. This specimen's treatment or condition label, per the study, means: allogeneic hematopoietic cell transplantation with graft depleted of TCRalphabeta T cells and CD19 B cells.

This specimen was PBMCs, taken before TCRalphabeta/CD19-depleted stem cell transplant. All receptors derive from a girl aged 2-10 years with Fanconi anemia, due to receive a stem cell transplant.

The genes are TRBV7-8 and TRBJ2-7; D is perhaps TRBD1 or TRBD2 (5 bases each). This CDR3 has 13 residues. V gave up 6 bases and J gave up 3 bases, with 12 bases separating them. Germline lookup yields CDR1 SGHVS and CDR2 FQNEAQ. The CDR3 here is CASRVGPDYEQYF. In DNA form, the CDR3 reads TGTGCCAGCAGAGTGGGACCGGACTACGAGCAGTACTTC.

The V call is TRBV12-3 or TRBV12-4, the J call TRBJ2-7; D is possibly TRBD1 (6 bases). Trimming pared 4 bases from V and 6 bases from J, leaving 10 bases between. The CDR3 consists of 12 residues. The CDR3: CASSSGTPEQYF. The CDR3 DNA sequence: TGTGCCAGCAGTTCCGGGACACCCGAGCAGTACTTC.

This clonotype was recorded many times. V is TRBV29-1 and J is TRBJ2-7; D unclear. The length of the CDR3 is 11 residues. The germline CDR1 and CDR2 sequences are SQVTM and ANQGSEA. V lost 6 bases to trimming and J lost 5 bases, with 11 bases between them. The CDR3 protein is CSVRSIHEQYF. In nucleotides, the CDR3 is TGCAGCGTCCGCAGTATCCACGAGCAGTACTTC.

This clonotype came up many times. The rearrangement links TRBV29-1 to TRBJ2-1; 8 nucleotides align to TRBD2. The CDR3 sequence is 12 residues long. Germline V CDR1 and CDR2: SQVTM, ANQGSEA. V trimming: 2 bases; J trimming: 9 bases; junction bases outside the gene matches: 3. For the CDR3, the DNA is TGCAGCGTTGAACAGCGGGGGTTTGAGCAGTTCTTC. Translated: CSVEQRGFEQFF.

The DNA for the CDR3 is TGCGCCAGCAGCTTGGCCGGGCACCCCTACGAGCAGTACTTC. This translates into CASSLAGHPYEQYF. The rearrangement uses TRBV5-1 and TRBJ2-7; D ambiguous. Germline assignment: CDR1 SGHRS and CDR2 YFSETQ. Trimming cost V 0 bases and J 2 bases, with 9 bases left between them. CDR3 length: 14 residues.

This clonotype is termed medium-sized (0.01 to 0.1%). For the CDR3, the DNA is TGTGCCAGCAGTCAACCCGGTAGAGCGGGAGTGATAACAGATACGCAGTATTTT. Its translation is CASSQPGRAGVITDTQYF. The V and J genes are TRBV7-6 and TRBJ2-3, with 8 bases fitting TRBD2. The CDR3 has 18 residues. CDR1 is SGHVS and CDR2 is FNYEAQ in the germline V gene. V dropped 6 bases and J dropped 3; count of bases not matched to a gene: 17. The whole variable domain, remainder taken from reference TRBV7-6 and TRBJ2-3, is GAGVSQSPRYKVTKRGQDVALRCDPISGHVSLYWYRQALGQGPEFLTYFNYEAQQDKSGLPNDRFSAERPEGSISTLTIQRTEQRDSAMYRCASSQPGRAGVITDTQYFGPGTRLTVL.

This clonotype appeared many times. The chain recombines TRBV19 with TRBJ2-2; D call uncertain. The CDR3 length is 14 residues. Germline V gene data show CDR1 as LNHDA and CDR2 as SQIVND (reference sequence). The germline V and J ends were trimmed by 5 bases and 0 bases, with 7 bases remaining between them. The CDR3 is CASSHRTNTGELFF. CDR3 coding DNA: TGTGCCAGTAGTCACCGGACGAACACCGGGGAGCTGTTTTTT. Based on the CDR3 plus reference TRBV19 and TRBJ2-2, the full variable domain is DGGITQSPKYLFRKEGQNVTLSCEQNLNHDAMYWYRQDPGQGLRLIYYSQIVNDFQKGDIAEGYSVSREKKESFPLTVTSAQKNPTAFYLCASSHRTNTGELFFGEGSRLTVL.

The rearrangement uses TRBV20-1 and TRBJ2-2; D is possibly TRBD1 or TRBD2 (5 bases each). V shed 7 bases and J shed 4 bases, with 13 bases lying between them. This CDR3 spans 13 amino acids. Looked up from germline, CDR1 is DFQATT and CDR2 is SNEGSKA (reference sequence). The CDR3 DNA follows: TGCAGTGTCCCGGGGCGAGTCACCGGGGAGCTGTTTTTT. Its translation: CSVPGRVTGELFF.

This clonotype was picked up one time. The rearrangement links TRBV20-1 to TRBJ1-1; TRBD1 aligns across 9 bases. Germline loops: CDR1 DFQATT, CDR2 SNEGSKA (reference sequence). This CDR3 contains 15 residues. After removal of 2 bases from V and 10 bases from J, the junction contained 14 bases not matched to a gene. The CDR3 protein is CSARHRDRDAVGAFF. CDR3 nucleotide sequence: TGCAGTGCTAGACACCGGGACAGGGACGCGGTTGGAGCTTTCTTT.

This clonotype was picked up many times. The chain carries TRBV4-2 and TRBJ2-1, with a possible D match to TRBD2 (7 bases). This CDR3 contains 17 residues. Germline V gene sequence: CDR1 LGHNA, CDR2 YNFKEQ. Trimming took 4 bases from V and 1 from J, leaving 17 bases between them. The CDR3 loop reads CASSPVKGEGSYNEQFF. The CDR3 nucleotides read TGTGCCAGCAGCCCGGTGAAGGGGGAGGGTTCCTACAATGAGCAGTTCTTC.

In its sample, this clonotype was seen once. The CDR3: CASSTDSLGANTGELFF. The DNA for the CDR3 is TGTGCCAGCAGCACCGACAGCTTAGGGGCTAACACCGGGGAGCTGTTTTTT. The chain couples TRBV7-8 to TRBJ2-2; D possibly corresponds to TRBD1 (5 bases). The V gene's germline CDR1 is SGHVS and CDR2 FQNEAQ. The V and J ends lost 5 bases and 2 bases respectively, with 18 bases between them. This CDR3 has 17 amino acids.

V is TRBV6-5 and J is TRBJ2-2, with TRBD1 identical over 10 bases. V trimming: 5 bases; J trimming: 7 bases; junction bases outside the gene matches: 10. Germline-derived CDR1 and CDR2 are MNHEY and SVGAGI. This CDR3 has 16 amino acids. The CDR3 DNA follows: TGTGCCAGCAGTCTACCTGGACAGGGGGGAATCGGGGAGCTGTTTTTT. Its protein is CASSLPGQGGIGELFF.

This clonotype was observed a handful of times. This chain uses TRBV12-3 or TRBV12-4 with TRBJ2-3; 9 nucleotides align to TRBD2. The trim removed 2 bases at V and 2 bases at J, leaving 8 bases unmatched. The CDR3 extends over 17 amino acids. CDR3 DNA: TGTGCCAGCAGTTTATTATCGGCTAGCGGGACCACAGATACGCAGTATTTT. Amino acids: CASSLLSASGTTDTQYF.

In this sample, this clonotype turned up many times. The DNA of the CDR3 is TGCAGTGCTAGAGTATTGGGACTTGCAACTAATGAAAAACTGTTTTTT. It specifies CSARVLGLATNEKLFF. The chain has TRBV20-1 and TRBJ1-4, with a tentative D call TRBD1 (5 bases). V gave up 1 base and J gave up 0 bases, with 12 bases separating them. Germline V lookup: CDR1 DFQATT, CDR2 SNEGSKA (reference sequence). The CDR3 extends over 16 amino acids.